The entry below describes one T cell receptor (beta chain). Its antigen is as yet unknown. This sample stems from a study of PD-1 blockade in classical Hodgkin lymphoma. At the level of the study: With a 2-week interval, patients received intravenous nivolumab at 3 mg/kg.

All patients experienced relapse after autologous stem cell transplantation, and brentuximab vedotin exposure was variable. Generated by immunoSEQ multiplex PCR, the TCRdb table keeps only in-frame clones and is missing some. The data show some 10,000 clones, approximately 75% seen once. CDR1 is MGHRA, CDR2 YSYEKL, per germline. With 0 bases removed from V and 3 bases from J, the gap between germline ends came to 12 bases. This CDR3 contains 15 residues. Points from the study as a whole: A significant rise in TCR diversity was seen by C4D1 for CD4+ cells but not for CD8+ cells. Before treatment, TCR diversity in newly diagnosed patients was reportedly lower than in healthy donors. Complete responders matched newly diagnosed patients in baseline diversity.

The sample in question was peripheral blood mononuclear cells (PBMCs), obtained at baseline. The TCR originated in a human donor with classical Hodgkin lymphoma. The rearrangement uses TRBV4-1 and TRBJ2-7; perhaps TRBD1 as D (5 bases). CDR3: CASSQDTSRDYEQYF. In DNA form, the CDR3 reads TGCGCCAGCAGCCAAGATACGTCCAGGGACTACGAGCAGTACTTC.